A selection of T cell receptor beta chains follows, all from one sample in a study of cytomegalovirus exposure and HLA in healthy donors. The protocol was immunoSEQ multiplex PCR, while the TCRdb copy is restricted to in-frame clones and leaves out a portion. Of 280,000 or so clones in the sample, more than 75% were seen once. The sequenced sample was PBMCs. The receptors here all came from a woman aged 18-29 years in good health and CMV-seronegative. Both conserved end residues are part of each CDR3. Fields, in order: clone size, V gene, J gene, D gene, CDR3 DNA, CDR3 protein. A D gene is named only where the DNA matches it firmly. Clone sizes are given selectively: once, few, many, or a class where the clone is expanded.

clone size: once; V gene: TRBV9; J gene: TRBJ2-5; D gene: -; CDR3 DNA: TGTGCCAGCAGCGAAGCCTATGGAGAGACCCAGTACTTC; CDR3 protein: CASSEAYGETQYF
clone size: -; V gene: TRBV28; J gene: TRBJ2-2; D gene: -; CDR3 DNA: TGTGCCAGCAGGACACAAGGGGGAATGAGTCCCGGGGAGCTGTTTTTT; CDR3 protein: CASRTQGGMSPGELFF
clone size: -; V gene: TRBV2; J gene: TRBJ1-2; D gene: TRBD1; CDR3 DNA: TGTGCCAGCAGTCGGGACAGGGAGGTCCATGGCTACACCTTC; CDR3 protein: CASSRDREVHGYTF
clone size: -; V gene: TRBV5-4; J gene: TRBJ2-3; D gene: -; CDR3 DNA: TGTGCCAGCAGCTCATGGCGGGAACTTGCAACACTAGATACGCAGTATTTT; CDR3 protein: CASSSWRELATLDTQYF
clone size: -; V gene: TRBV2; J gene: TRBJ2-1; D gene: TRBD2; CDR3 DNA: TGTGCCACTCCTTTTGCGGGAGGGGTCTACAATGAGCAGTTCTTC; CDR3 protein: CATPFAGGVYNEQFF
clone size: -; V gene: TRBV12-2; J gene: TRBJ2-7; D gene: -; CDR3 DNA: TGTGCAAGTCGCTCCGCACGACAGGGACCCTACGAGCAGTACTTC; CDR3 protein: CASRSARQGPYEQYF
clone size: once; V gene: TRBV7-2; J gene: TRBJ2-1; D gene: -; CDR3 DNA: TGTGCCAGCAGCTTAGAGGTAGTTGGGGCGGGATTCATGACGGAGCAGTTCTTC; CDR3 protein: CASSLEVVGAGFMTEQFF
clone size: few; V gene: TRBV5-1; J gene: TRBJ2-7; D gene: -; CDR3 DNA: TGCGCCAGCAGGGGAAGCAGGGCTACCTACGAGCAGTACTTC; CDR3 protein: CASRGSRATYEQYF
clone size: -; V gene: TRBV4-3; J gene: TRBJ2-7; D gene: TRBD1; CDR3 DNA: TGCGCCAGCAGCCAAGATACGGGACAGGATCGATACGAGCAGTACTTC; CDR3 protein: CASSQDTGQDRYEQYF
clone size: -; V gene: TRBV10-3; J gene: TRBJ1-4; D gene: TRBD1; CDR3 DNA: TGTGCCATCAGTGAGCATACGGCAGGGGGCTGGGAAAAACTGTTTTTT; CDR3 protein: CAISEHTAGGWEKLFF
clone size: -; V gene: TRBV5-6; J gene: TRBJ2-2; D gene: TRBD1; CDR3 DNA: TGTGCCAGCAGACGCGCCGGGACAGGGGCCACCGGGGAGCTGTTTTTT; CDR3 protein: CASRRAGTGATGELFF
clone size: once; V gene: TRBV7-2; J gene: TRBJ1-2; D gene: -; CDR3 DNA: TGTGCCAGCAGCTTAGCGCTCGGTGAAGATGGCTACACCTTC; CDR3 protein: CASSLALGEDGYTF
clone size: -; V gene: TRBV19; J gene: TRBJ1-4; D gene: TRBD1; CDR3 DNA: TGTGCCAGTAGTATAGCCAGGGGGGAAAAACTGTTTTTT; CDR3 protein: CASSIARGEKLFF
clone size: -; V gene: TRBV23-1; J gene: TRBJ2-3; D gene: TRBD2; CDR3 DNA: TGCGCCAGCGATAAGAAGGGGGGAGCGGGAGGTACGCAGTATTTT; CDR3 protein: CASDKKGGAGGTQYF
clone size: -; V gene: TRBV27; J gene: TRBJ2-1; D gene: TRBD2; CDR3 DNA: TGTGCCAGCAGTCCACTAGCGCCTTACAATGAGCAGTTCTTC; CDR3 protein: CASSPLAPYNEQFF
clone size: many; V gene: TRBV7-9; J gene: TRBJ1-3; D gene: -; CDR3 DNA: TGTGCCGGAGAAGGGGCCCAAAGTCGTGGCATATATTTT; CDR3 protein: CAGEGAQSRGIYF
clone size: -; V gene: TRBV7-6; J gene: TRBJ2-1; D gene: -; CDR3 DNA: TGTGCCAGCAGCTTAGGTGGACTCCAGTTCTTC; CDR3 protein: CASSLGGLQFF
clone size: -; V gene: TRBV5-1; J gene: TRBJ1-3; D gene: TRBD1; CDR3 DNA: TGCGCCAGCAGCTTGACGACAGGGCAGTGGGGAAACACCATATATTTT; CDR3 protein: CASSLTTGQWGNTIYF
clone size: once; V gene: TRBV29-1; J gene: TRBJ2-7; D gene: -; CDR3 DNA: TGCAGCGTAGGGGGTTTGGGGGAGCGGTCCTACGAGCAGTACTTC; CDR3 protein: CSVGGLGERSYEQYF
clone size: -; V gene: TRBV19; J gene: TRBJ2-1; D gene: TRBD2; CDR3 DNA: TGTGCCAGTAGTTTACTAGCGGGAGGGCCCTCGCATGAGCAGTTCTTC; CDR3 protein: CASSLLAGGPSHEQFF
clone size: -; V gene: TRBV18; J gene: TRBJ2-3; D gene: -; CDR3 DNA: TGTGCCAGCTCACCAGTGGGCGCCGGGGGCACAGATACGCAGTATTTT; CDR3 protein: CASSPVGAGGTDTQYF
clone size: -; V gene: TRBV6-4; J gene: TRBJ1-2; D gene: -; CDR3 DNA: TGTGCCAGCAGACAGGGATTTGGTGGCTACACCTTC; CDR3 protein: CASRQGFGGYTF
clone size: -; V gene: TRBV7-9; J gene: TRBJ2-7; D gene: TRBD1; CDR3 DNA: TGTGCCAGCAGCTTAGACCTAAAGCGGACAGGGGGGACCTACGAGCAGTACTTC; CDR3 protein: CASSLDLKRTGGTYEQYF